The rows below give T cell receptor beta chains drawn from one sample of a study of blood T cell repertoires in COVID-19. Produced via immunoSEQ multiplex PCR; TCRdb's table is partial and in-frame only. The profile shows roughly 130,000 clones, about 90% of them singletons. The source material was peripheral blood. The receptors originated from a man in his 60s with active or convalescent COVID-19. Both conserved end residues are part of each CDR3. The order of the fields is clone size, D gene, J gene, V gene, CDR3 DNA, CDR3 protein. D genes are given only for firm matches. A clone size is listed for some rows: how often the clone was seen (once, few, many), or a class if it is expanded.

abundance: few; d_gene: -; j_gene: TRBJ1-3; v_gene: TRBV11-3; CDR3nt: TGTGCCAGCAGCTTCGACAGCAACTCTGGAAACACCATATATTTT; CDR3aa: CASSFDSNSGNTIYF
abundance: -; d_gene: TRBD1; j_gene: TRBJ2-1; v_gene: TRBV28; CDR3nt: TGTGCCAGCAGTTTACAGGGGGAATTCGATGAGCAGTTCTTC; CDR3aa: CASSLQGEFDEQFF
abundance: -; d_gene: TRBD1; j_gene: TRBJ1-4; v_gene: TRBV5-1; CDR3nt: TGCGCCAGCAGAGGGGACAGCGCCGTAGGAAAACTGTTTTTT; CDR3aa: CASRGDSAVGKLFF
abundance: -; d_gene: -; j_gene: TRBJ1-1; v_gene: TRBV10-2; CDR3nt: TGCGCCAGCAGTGAGGTGGCAGGAAGGAACACTGAAGCTTTCTTT; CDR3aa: CASSEVAGRNTEAFF
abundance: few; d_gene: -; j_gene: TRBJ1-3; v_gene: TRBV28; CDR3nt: TGTGCCAGCACGTCATCCAGGGGAAACACCATATATTTT; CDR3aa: CASTSSRGNTIYF
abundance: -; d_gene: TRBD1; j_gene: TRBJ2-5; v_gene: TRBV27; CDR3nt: TGTGCCAGCAGAACCGGGACAGGGGGACTAAGATCCCAAGAGACCCAGTACTTC; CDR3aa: CASRTGTGGLRSQETQYF
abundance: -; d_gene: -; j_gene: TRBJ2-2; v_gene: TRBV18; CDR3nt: TGTGCCAGCTCACCTTTCCCCGCGGGCACCGGGGAGCTGTTTTTT; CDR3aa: CASSPFPAGTGELFF
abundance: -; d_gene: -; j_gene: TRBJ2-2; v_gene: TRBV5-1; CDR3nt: TGCGCCAGCAGCCACAGTACCGGGGAGCTGTTTTTT; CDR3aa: CASSHSTGELFF
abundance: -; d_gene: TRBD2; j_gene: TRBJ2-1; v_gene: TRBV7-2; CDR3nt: TGTGCCAGCAGCGCTAGCGGCTACAATGAGCAGTTCTTC; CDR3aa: CASSASGYNEQFF
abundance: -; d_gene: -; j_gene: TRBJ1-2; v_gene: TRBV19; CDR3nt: TGTGCCAGTAATAGGAACGGGTTCTATGGCTACACCTTC; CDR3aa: CASNRNGFYGYTF
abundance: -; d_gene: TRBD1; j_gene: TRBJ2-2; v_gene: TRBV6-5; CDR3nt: TGTGCCAGCAGTACCGACAGGGGTTCGGGGGAGCTGTTTTTT; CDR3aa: CASSTDRGSGELFF
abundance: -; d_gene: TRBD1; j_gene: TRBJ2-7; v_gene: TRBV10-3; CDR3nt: TGTGCCATCAGTCCACGGGCCGGGACAGGGGGCGACGAGCAGTACTTC; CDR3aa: CAISPRAGTGGDEQYF
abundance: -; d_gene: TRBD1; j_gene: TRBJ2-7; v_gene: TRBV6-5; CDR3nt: TGTGCCAGCAGAAGGACAGGGAAGAGAAACGAGCAGTACTTC; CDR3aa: CASRRTGKRNEQYF
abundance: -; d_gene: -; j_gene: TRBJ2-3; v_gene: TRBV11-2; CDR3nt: TGTGCCAGCAGCTTTAATCGGGACTCCATTATCACAGATACGCAGTATTTT; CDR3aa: CASSFNRDSIITDTQYF
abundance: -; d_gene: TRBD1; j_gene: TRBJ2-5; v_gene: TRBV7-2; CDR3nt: TGTGCCAGCAGCCGCACAGGGGGAGGCCAAGAGACCCAGTACTTC; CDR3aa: CASSRTGGGQETQYF
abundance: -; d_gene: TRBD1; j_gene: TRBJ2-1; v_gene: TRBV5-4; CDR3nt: TGTGCGACCGGACAGGACAGCTCCTACAATGAGCAGTTCTTC; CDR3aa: CATGQDSSYNEQFF
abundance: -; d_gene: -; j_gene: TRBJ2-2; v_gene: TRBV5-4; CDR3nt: TGTGCCAGCAGCCTGAGGCGGGGGGAGCTGTTTTTT; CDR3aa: CASSLRRGELFF
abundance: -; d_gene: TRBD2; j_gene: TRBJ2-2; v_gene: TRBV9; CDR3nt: TGTGCCAGCAGCGTAGGACTAGCGGGGAACACCGGGGAGCTGTTTTTT; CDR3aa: CASSVGLAGNTGELFF
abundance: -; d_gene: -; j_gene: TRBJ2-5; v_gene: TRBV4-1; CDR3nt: TGCGCCAGCAGCCTACAGGGCCAAGAGACCCAGTACTTC; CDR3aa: CASSLQGQETQYF
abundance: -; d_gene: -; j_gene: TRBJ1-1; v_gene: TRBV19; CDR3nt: TGTGCCAGTAGTATTCGTCCCGACACTGAAGCTTTCTTT; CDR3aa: CASSIRPDTEAFF
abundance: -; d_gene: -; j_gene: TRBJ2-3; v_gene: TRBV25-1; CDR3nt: TGTGCCAGCAGTGAATATGGGGGGAGCACAGATACGCAGTATTTT; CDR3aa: CASSEYGGSTDTQYF
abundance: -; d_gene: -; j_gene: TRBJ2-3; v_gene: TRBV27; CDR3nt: TGTGCCAGCAGTTTCGGGTTGGCAGATACGCAGTATTTT; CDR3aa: CASSFGLADTQYF
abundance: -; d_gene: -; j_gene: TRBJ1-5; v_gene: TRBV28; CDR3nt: TGTGCCAGCAGTCCCCATACAGGGCGCAGCAATCAGCCCCAGCATTTT; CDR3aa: CASSPHTGRSNQPQHF
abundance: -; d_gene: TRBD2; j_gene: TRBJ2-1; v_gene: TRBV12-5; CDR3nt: TGTGCTAGTGGGTATTTCTCTAGCGGGATTTACAATGAGCAGTTCTTC; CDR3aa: CASGYFSSGIYNEQFF
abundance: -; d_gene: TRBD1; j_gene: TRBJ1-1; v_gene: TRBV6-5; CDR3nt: TGTGCCAGCATATCATTCGGGACAGGGGGCACTGAAGCTTTCTTT; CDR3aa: CASISFGTGGTEAFF
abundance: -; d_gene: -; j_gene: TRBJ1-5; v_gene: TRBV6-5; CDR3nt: TGTGCCAGCAGAACCCGGACAGATAGCAATCAGCCCCAGCATTTT; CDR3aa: CASRTRTDSNQPQHF
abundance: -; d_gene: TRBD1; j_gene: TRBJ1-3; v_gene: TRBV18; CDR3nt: TGTGCCAGCTCACCGGGGACAGGGACTGGAAACACCATATATTTT; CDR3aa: CASSPGTGTGNTIYF
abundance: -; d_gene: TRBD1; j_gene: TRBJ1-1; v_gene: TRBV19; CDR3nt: TGTGCCAGTAGTACCCACCAAGCGTCAGGGGGCGGACGTACTGAAGCTTTCTTT; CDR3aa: CASSTHQASGGGRTEAFF
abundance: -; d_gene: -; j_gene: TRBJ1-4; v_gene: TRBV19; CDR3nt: TGTGCCAGTAGTATCCAGGCAGGCACTAATGAAAAACTGTTTTTT; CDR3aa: CASSIQAGTNEKLFF
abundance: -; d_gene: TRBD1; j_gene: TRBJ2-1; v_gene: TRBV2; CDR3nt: TGTGCCAGCAGTGGGGAGACAGGGGCGGGTGAGCAGTTCTTC; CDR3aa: CASSGETGAGEQFF
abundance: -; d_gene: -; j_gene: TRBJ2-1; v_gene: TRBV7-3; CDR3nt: TGTGCCAGCAGCAAAGGAGGCCAGGGGGGATACAATGAGCAGTTCTTC; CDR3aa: CASSKGGQGGYNEQFF
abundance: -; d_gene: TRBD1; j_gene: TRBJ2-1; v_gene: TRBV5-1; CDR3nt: TGCGCCAGCAGCTTTAGACAGGGGGCGGGTGAGCAGTTCTTC; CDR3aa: CASSFRQGAGEQFF
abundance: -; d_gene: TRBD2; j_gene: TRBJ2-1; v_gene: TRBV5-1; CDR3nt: TGCGCCAGCAGCGAGGGACTAGCGGGAGGCAATGAGCAGTTCTTC; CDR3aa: CASSEGLAGGNEQFF
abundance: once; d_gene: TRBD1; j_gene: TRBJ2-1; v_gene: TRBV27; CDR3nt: TGTGCCAGCACCTCCCGGGACAGGGACCCCAATGAGCAGTTCTTC; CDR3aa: CASTSRDRDPNEQFF
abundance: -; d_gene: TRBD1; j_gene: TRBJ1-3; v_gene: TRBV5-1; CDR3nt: TGCGCCAGCAGCTTGGGGACAGGGCTGGGAAACACCATATATTTT; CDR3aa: CASSLGTGLGNTIYF
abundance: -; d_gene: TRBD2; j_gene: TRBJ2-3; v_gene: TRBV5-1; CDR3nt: TGCGCCAGCAGCTCGCTAGCGGGAGCCGCCACAGATACGCAGTATTTT; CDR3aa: CASSSLAGAATDTQYF
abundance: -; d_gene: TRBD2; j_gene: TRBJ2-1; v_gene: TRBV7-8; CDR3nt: TGTGCCAGCAGCCTTCAGCCTAGCGGGACCTACAATGAGCAGTTCTTC; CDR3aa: CASSLQPSGTYNEQFF
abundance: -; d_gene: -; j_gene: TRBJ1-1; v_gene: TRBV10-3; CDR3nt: TGTGCCATCAGTGCGACAGGGAACACTGAAGCTTTCTTT; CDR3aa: CAISATGNTEAFF
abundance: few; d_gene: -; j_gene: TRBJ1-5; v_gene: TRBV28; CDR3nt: TGTGCCAGCAGTGTCCACCCCGGGACAAATCCTCAGCCCCAGCATTTT; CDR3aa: CASSVHPGTNPQPQHF
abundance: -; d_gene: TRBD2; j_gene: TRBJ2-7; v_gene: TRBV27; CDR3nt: TGTGCCAGCAGTTTATTGGCTAGCGGGCTTTACGAGCAGTACTTC; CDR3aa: CASSLLASGLYEQYF
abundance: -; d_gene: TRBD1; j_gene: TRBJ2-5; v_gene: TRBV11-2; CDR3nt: TGTGCCAGCAGCTTAGGCAACAGGGGGCTACTAATCCAAGAGACCCAGTACTTC; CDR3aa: CASSLGNRGLLIQETQYF
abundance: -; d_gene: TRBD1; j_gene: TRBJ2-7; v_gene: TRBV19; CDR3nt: TGTGCCAGTAGTACCCCCGGGACAGCCTACGAGCAGTACTTC; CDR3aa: CASSTPGTAYEQYF
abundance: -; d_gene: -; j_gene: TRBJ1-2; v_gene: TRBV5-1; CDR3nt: TGCGCCAGCAGCTCCCAACCTACAGGTGCCGCTAACTATGGCTACACCTTC; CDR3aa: CASSSQPTGAANYGYTF
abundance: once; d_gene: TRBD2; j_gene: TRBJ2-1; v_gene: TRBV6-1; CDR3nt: TGTGCCAGCAGCGGACTAGCGGGAGGGCCTGGGGAGCAGTTCTTC; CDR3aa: CASSGLAGGPGEQFF
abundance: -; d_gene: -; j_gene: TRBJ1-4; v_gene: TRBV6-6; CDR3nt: TGTGCCAGCAGGTCACAGGTGGATACAGAAAAACTGTTTTTT; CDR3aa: CASRSQVDTEKLFF
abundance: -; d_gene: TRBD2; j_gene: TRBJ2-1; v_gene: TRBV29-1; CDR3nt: TGCAGCGTCTCCACTAGCGGAGGGTACAATGAGCAGTTCTTC; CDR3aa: CSVSTSGGYNEQFF
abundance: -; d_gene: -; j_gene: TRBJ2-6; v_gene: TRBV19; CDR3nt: TGTGCCAGTAGTATTAAGCCCTCTGGGGCCAACGTCCTGACTTTC; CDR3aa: CASSIKPSGANVLTF
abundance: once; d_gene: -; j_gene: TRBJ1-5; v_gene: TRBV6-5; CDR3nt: TGTGCCAGCAGTTGGACAGAAAATCAGCCCCAGCATTTT; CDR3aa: CASSWTENQPQHF
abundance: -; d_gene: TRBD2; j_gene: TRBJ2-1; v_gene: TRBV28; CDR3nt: TGTGCCAGCAGTTTACTGGCTAGCGGGAGCGATGAGCAGTTCTTC; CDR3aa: CASSLLASGSDEQFF
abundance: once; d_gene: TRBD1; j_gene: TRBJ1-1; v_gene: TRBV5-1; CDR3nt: TGCGCCAGCAGCTTGCGGGGACAGGGGAACACTGAAGCTTTCTTT; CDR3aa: CASSLRGQGNTEAFF
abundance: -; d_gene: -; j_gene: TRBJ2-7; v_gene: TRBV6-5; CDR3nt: TGTGCCAGCAGAACCGGACAGGGAGGGTACGAGCAGTACTTC; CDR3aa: CASRTGQGGYEQYF
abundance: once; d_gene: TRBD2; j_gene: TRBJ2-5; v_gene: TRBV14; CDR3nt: TGTGCCAGCAGCCAGCAGCGGGGAGGGGATTACCAAGAGACCCAGTACTTC; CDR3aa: CASSQQRGGDYQETQYF
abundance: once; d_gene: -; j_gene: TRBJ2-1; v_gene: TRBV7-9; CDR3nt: TGTGCCAGCAGCCAAGTTGAGGGCCCGCCTGAGCAGTTCTTC; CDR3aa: CASSQVEGPPEQFF
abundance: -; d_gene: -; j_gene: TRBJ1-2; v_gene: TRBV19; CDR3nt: TGTGCCAGTAGTGTCCACTCGAGGGTACTCTATGGCTACACCTTC; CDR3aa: CASSVHSRVLYGYTF
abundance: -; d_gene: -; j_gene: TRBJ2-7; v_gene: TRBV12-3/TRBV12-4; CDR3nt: TGTGCCAGCAGCCCCAGGGTCCACGAGCAGTACTTC; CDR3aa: CASSPRVHEQYF
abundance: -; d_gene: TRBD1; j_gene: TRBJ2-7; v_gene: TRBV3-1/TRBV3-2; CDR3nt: TGTGCCAGCAGCCAACTTTCAGGGGGTAGGACCTACGAGCAGTACTTC; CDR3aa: CASSQLSGGRTYEQYF
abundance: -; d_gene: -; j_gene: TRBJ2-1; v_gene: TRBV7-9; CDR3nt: TGTGCCAGCAGCTTCACGGCGGCTGACAATGAGCAGTTCTTC; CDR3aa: CASSFTAADNEQFF